This T cell receptor beta chain was sequenced in a study of lung T cells in sarcoidosis with Löfgren's syndrome. Looking at the study overall: In sarcoidosis, CD4+ T cells accumulate in bronchoalveolar lavage fluid.

Overall study findings and caveats: TRAV12-1 preferentially paired with TRBV2, with homologous CDR3s. Versus controls, Löfgren's syndrome patients reportedly showed TRAV12-1 and TRBV2 as most expanded. Multiple Löfgren's syndrome patients reportedly shared TRAV12-1 and TRBV2 CDR3 motifs, suggesting public CD4+ TCRs.

The CDR3 covers 15 residues. The V segment lost 3 bases and the J segment 9 bases; nucleotides outside the gene matches: 10. CDR1 and CDR2 (germline): SGHRS, YFSETQ. Via MiXCR, TCRdb re-called the reads, giving one row per CDR3 protein. The sample holds tens of thousands of distinct CDR3 sequences, 21% seen once. On this clonotype itself: As yet, its antigen is unknown.

This clonotype originated in a human donor with sarcoidosis (Löfgren's syndrome or another form), or a control subject (not recorded which). The chain uses TRBV5-1 and TRBJ2-1; 9 bases are shared with TRBD1. The specimen was CD4+ T cells from PBMCs. The CDR3 DNA is TGCGCCAGCAGCTACGCCGGGACAGGGTTAGGTGAGCAGTTCTTC. As protein: CASSYAGTGLGEQFF.